The clone carrying this TCR beta chain appeared a few times. The antigen remains undetermined. CDR3 length equals 15 residues. Germline trimming cut 2 bases from V and 9 bases from J; bases unmatched to any gene: 7. Germline CDR1 SGHRS, CDR2 YFSETQ. The PCR had 60 Vbeta and 13 Jbeta primers. Generated by immunoSEQ multiplex PCR, the TCRdb table keeps only in-frame clones and is missing some. The data contain 170,000 or so clones, 84% of them seen just once; the ten biggest clones take up 1.9%. The data derive from a study of cytomegalovirus exposure and HLA in healthy donors. Points from the study as a whole: Cytomegalovirus-associated status was assigned to some 180 TCR beta chains. Later analysis indicated greater clonal expansion among HLA-associated TCR beta chains than among equally common other chains. A few of the chains that were CMV-associated were confirmed in vitro to be specific for CMV antigens. The only immune exposure information that was available was CMV serostatus.

Material: PBMCs. This receptor was taken from a man younger than 35 in good health and CMV-seronegative. The genes are TRBV5-1 and TRBJ1-6; TRBD1 matches at 8 bases. CDR3 in amino acids: CASSLGGQGGSPLHF. Here the CDR3 DNA reads TGCGCCAGCAGCTTAGGAGGACAGGGTGGTTCACCCCTCCACTTT.